This TCR beta chain emerged from a study of cytomegalovirus exposure and HLA in healthy donors. Findings and caveats of the study: In a later analysis, at a false discovery rate of 0.05, about 17,000 TCR beta sequences matched HLA alleles. A classifier reportedly called cytomegalovirus status with high sensitivity and specificity.

As for this clone: Its antigen remains unidentified.

PCR was performed using 60 Vbeta and 13 Jbeta primers. The repertoire was sequenced with immunoSEQ multiplex PCR; TCRdb's copy has only in-frame clones and lacks some. This sample has some 110,000 clones, with roughly 74% found just once. The sequenced sample consisted of PBMCs. The TCR sequence derives from a man aged 40-49 years in good health and CMV-seronegative.

The CDR3 bases are TGTGCCAGCAGCTACCGGGACAGGAGGCTAGAGACCCAGTACTTC. This gives the protein CASSYRDRRLETQYF. The chain has TRBV7-3 and TRBJ2-5; 8 positions match TRBD1. Germline V gene sequence: CDR1 SGHTA, CDR2 FQGTGA. The V segment lost 4 bases and the J segment 4 bases; nucleotides outside the gene matches: 8. The CDR3 is 15 residues long.